This TCR beta chain was identified in a study of Ad26.COV2.S vaccination and SARS-CoV-2 variants. Study in general: In the COV1001 trial, the donor was in the Ad26.COV2.S arm.

Described treatment: around 19 received Ad26.COV2.S at low or high dose, single or two shots; several received placebo; per-sample allocation not given. The study sampled participants on day 63 after the first vaccine or placebo injection. Aged 18-55 years, donor was enrolled in Boston around 2020. As its vector, the vaccine had Ad26, which expressed Wuhan-strain SARS-CoV-2 spike. The ends lost 4 bases at V and 2 bases at J; junction bases unmatched: 2. The CDR3 extends over 14 amino acids. CDR1 and CDR2 from the germline V gene are LNHDA and SQIVND (reference sequence). Sequenced by immunoSEQ multiplex PCR; TCRdb stores in-frame clones only, minus some. Altogether hundreds of thousands of clones are present, 70% to 90% being singletons, with the ten largest covering over 1.3%.

The receptor comes from a person between 18 and 59 years old who received the Ad26.COV2.S COVID-19 vaccine or a placebo. V and J are TRBV19 and TRBJ2-1, with 7 positions matching TRBD2. This sample comprised peripheral blood, obtained in a trial of Ad26.COV2.S vaccine versus placebo. In DNA form, the CDR3 reads TGTGCCAGTAGTAAGCGGGGAACCTACAATGAGCAGTTCTTC. Translation: CASSKRGTYNEQFF. Combining the CDR3 with reference TRBV19 and TRBJ2-1 gives the whole variable domain DGGITQSPKYLFRKEGQNVTLSCEQNLNHDAMYWYRQDPGQGLRLIYYSQIVNDFQKGDIAEGYSVSREKKESFPLTVTSAQKNPTAFYLCASSKRGTYNEQFFGPGTRLTVL.